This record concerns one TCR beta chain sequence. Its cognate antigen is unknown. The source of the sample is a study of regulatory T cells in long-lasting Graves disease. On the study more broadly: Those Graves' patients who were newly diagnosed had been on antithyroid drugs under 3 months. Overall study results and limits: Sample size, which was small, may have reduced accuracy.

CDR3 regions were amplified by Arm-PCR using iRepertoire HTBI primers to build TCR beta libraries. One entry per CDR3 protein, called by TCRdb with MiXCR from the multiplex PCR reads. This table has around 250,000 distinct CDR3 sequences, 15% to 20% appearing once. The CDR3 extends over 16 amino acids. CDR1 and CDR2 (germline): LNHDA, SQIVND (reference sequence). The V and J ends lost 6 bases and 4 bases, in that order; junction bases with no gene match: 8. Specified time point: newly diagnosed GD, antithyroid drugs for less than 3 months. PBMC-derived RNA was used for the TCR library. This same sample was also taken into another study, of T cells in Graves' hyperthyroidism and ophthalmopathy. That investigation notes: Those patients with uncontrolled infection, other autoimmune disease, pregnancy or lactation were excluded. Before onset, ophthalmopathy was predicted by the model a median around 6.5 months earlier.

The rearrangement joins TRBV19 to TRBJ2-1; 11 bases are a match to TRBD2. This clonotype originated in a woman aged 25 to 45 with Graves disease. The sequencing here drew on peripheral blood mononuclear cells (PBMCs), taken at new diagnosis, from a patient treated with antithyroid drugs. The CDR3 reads CASSNIAGGRYNEQFF. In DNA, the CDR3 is TGTGCCAGTAGCAACATAGCGGGGGGGCGGTACAATGAGCAGTTCTTC.